The TCR beta chain described here comes from a study of T cell repertoires in cytomegalovirus infection. Study-wide background: Matching HLA type, along with CMV infection, was indicated by public TCR beta signatures. Study-level points and caveats: Predominance within the ex vivo response was attributable to HLA-C-restricted CMV-specific TCR beta clonotypes.

Per germline, CDR1 LNHDA and CDR2 SQIVND (reference sequence). Trimming at V came to 7 bases and at J to 5 bases, leaving 4 bases not matched to a gene. This CDR3 is built from 13 residues. Each CDR3 protein gets one entry after TCRdb re-called the reads with MiXCR. The sample records around 340,000 distinct CDR3 sequences, about 27% being singletons. Note on this clonotype: The antigen remains undetermined.

The sequence derives from a human donor in good health (CMV status not recorded). Some clones in this sample may be carry-over from other donors' samples. The chain joins TRBV19 to TRBJ1-4; the match to TRBD1 covers 7 bases. Here the sequenced sample was cultured PBMCs, taken from culture after CMV antigen stimulation. CDR3 sequence reads: CASIGTVNEKLFF. CDR3 nucleotides: TGTGCCAGTATCGGGACAGTGAATGAAAAACTGTTTTTT.